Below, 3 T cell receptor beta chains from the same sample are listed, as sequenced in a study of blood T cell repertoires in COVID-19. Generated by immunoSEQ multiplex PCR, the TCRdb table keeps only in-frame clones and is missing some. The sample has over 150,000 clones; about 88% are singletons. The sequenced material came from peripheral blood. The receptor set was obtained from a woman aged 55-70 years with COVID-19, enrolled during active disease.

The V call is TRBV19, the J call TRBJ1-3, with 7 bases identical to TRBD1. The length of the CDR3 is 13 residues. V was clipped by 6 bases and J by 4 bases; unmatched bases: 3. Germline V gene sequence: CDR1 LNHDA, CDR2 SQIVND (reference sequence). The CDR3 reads CASSRGGGNTIYF. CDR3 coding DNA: TGTGCCAGTAGCCGAGGGGGCGGAAACACCATATATTTT.

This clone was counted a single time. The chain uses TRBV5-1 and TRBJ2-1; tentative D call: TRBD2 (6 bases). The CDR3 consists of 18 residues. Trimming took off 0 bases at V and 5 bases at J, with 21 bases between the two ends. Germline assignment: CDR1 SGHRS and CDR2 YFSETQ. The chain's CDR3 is CASSLVVSGHTLNNEQFF. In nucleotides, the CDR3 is TGCGCCAGCAGCTTGGTCGTTAGCGGTCATACCCTAAACAATGAGCAGTTCTTC.

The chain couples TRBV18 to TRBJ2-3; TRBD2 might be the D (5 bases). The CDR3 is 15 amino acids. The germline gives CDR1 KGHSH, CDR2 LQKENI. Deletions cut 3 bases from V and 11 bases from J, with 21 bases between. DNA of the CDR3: TGTGCCAGCTCACCCCAGTCTCGGGCCCCGGGAAGGCAGTATTTT. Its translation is CASSPQSRAPGRQYF.